The 31 T cell receptor beta chains listed next were all sequenced from one sample in a study of PD-1 blockade in classical Hodgkin lymphoma. Generated by immunoSEQ multiplex PCR, the TCRdb table keeps only in-frame clones and is missing some. The sample includes 10,000 to 15,000 clones, more than 85% of them seen just once. The patients all showed relapse after autologous stem cell transplantation, while their brentuximab vedotin exposure varied. This sample comprised peripheral blood mononuclear cells (PBMCs), obtained at baseline. These receptor sequences come from a human donor with classical Hodgkin lymphoma.

The V and J genes are TRBV15 and TRBJ2-3; D is unclear. The CDR3 loop spans 15 amino acids. Looked up from germline, CDR1 is LNHNV and CDR2 is YYDKDF (reference sequence). The V and J ends lost 0 bases and 3 bases respectively, with 10 bases between them. The CDR3 DNA reads as TGTGCCACCAGCAGAGACCTCTGGGGAACAGATACGCAGTATTTT. Its translation: CATSRDLWGTDTQYF.

V gene TRBV5-1 combines with J gene TRBJ2-1; D is unclear. This CDR3 is built from 14 residues. CDR1 is SGHRS, CDR2 YFSETQ, per germline. V was trimmed by 1 base and J by 5 bases, leaving 10 bases between them. CDR3 in DNA: TGCGCCAGCAGCTTGTGGCCAGGACACAATGAGCAGTTCTTC. It translates to CASSLWPGHNEQFF. Variable domain in full (rest from reference TRBV5-1 and TRBJ2-1): KAGVTQTPRYLIKTRGQQVTLSCSPISGHRSVSWYQQTPGQGLQFLFEYFSETQRNKGNFPGRFSGRQFSNSRSEMNVSTLELGDSALYLCASSLWPGHNEQFFGPGTRLTVL.

The rearrangement joins TRBV7-9 to TRBJ2-3; D is ambiguous. CDR3 size: 15 residues. The V and J ends lost 5 bases and 0 bases respectively, with 12 bases between them. The germline V gene has CDR1 SEHNR and CDR2 FQNEAQ (reference sequence). Written as DNA, the CDR3 is TGTGCCAGCAGCCACTTACTCGGGAGCACAGATACGCAGTATTTT. Amino acids: CASSHLLGSTDTQYF.

This clone was picked up a small number of times. V usage is TRBV28 and J usage is TRBJ1-1; a possible D gene is TRBD1 (6 bases). With 6 bases removed from V and 8 bases from J, the gap between germline ends came to 13 bases. CDR1 and CDR2 from the germline V gene are MDHEN and SYDVKM. The CDR3 sequence is 12 residues long. The CDR3 DNA reads TGTGCCAGCAGCTTTGACAGGTTAGAAGCTTTCTTT. Translated: CASSFDRLEAFF.

In its sample, this clone was seen once. V is TRBV6-5 and J is TRBJ1-2; D gene unclear. CDR3 size: 11 residues. The germline V gene has CDR1 MNHEY and CDR2 SVGAGI. V lost 6 bases, J lost 3 bases, and 5 bases lay in between. CDR3 protein: CASRRDYGYTF. In DNA, the CDR3 is TGTGCCAGCAGGCGGGACTATGGCTACACCTTC.

The CDR3 loop is CASSEDRPGANTEAFF. Written as DNA, the CDR3 is TGTGCCAGCAGCGAAGACAGGCCTGGCGCAAACACTGAAGCTTTCTTT. The chain combines TRBV5-6 with TRBJ1-1, with a possible D match to TRBD1 (6 bases). The CDR3 is made up of 16 amino acids. The V end was cut by 4 bases, the J end by 2 bases, with 18 bases between. CDR1 and CDR2 (germline): SGHDT, YYEEEE.

The chain couples TRBV5-6 to TRBJ1-5; tentatively, D is TRBD1 (6 bases). Trimming removed 0 bases from V and 4 bases from J, with 11 bases in between. From germline, CDR1 is SGHDT and CDR2 YYEEEE. The CDR3 is made up of 15 amino acids. CDR3 amino acids: CASSLGQEFNQPQHF. CDR3 bases: TGTGCCAGCAGCTTGGGACAGGAGTTTAATCAGCCCCAGCATTTT.

The DNA of the CDR3 is TGCGCCAGCAGCTTGAACGTACTGCCACAGGGGATCACTGAAGCTTTCTTT. Protein: CASSLNVLPQGITEAFF. The rearrangement uses TRBV5-1 and TRBJ1-1, with 7 nucleotides matching TRBD1. In germline, CDR1 is SGHRS, CDR2 YFSETQ. The CDR3 totals 17 residues. J was trimmed by 4 bases and V by 1 base; bases with no gene match: 13. The variable domain in full, with the rest retrieved from reference TRBV5-1 and TRBJ1-1, is KAGVTQTPRYLIKTRGQQVTLSCSPISGHRSVSWYQQTPGQGLQFLFEYFSETQRNKGNFPGRFSGRQFSNSRSEMNVSTLELGDSALYLCASSLNVLPQGITEAFFGQGTRLTVV.

This clone has only a few counts. The rearrangement links TRBV5-1 to TRBJ2-1; no clear D. The CDR3 is 12 amino acids. The germline gives CDR1 SGHRS, CDR2 YFSETQ. The V end was cut by 5 bases, the J end by 6 bases, with 9 bases between. The CDR3 is CASSEVANEQFF. CDR3 in DNA: TGCGCCAGCAGTGAGGTCGCCAATGAGCAGTTCTTC. Filled out from reference TRBV5-1 and TRBJ2-1, the complete variable domain reads KAGVTQTPRYLIKTRGQQVTLSCSPISGHRSVSWYQQTPGQGLQFLFEYFSETQRNKGNFPGRFSGRQFSNSRSEMNVSTLELGDSALYLCASSEVANEQFFGPGTRLTVL.

The V call is TRBV5-1, the J call TRBJ2-5; no reliable D call. The length of the CDR3 is 11 residues. The germline V gene encodes CDR1 SGHRS and CDR2 YFSETQ. V lost 3 bases to trimming and J lost 0 bases, with 0 bases between them. Here the CDR3 DNA reads TGCGCCAGCAGCTACCAAGAGACCCAGTACTTC. This gives the protein CASSYQETQYF.

This clone was counted only a few times. The chain carries TRBV19 and TRBJ2-1; 10 bases map to TRBD2. This CDR3 has 15 residues. The germline CDR1 and CDR2 sequences are LNHDA and SQIVND (reference sequence). V lost 5 bases, J lost 2 bases, and 3 bases stayed unmatched. The CDR3, as DNA: TGTGCCAGTAGTTATACTAGCGGGGCCTACAATGAGCAGTTCTTC. Translation: CASSYTSGAYNEQFF.

The chain has TRBV19 and TRBJ2-3; no clear D. CDR1 is LNHDA and CDR2 is SQIVND in the germline V gene (reference sequence). Trimming removed 0 bases at V and 2 bases at J, with 6 bases between. This CDR3 spans 14 amino acids. The chain's CDR3 is CASSIDRNTDTQYF. CDR3 in DNA: TGTGCCAGTAGTATAGATAGAAACACAGATACGCAGTATTTT.

The V gene is TRBV27, the J gene TRBJ2-7; 12 bases fit TRBD1. Germline-derived CDR1 and CDR2 are MNHEY and SMNVEV (reference sequence). V lost 6 bases, J lost 3 bases, and 6 bases stayed unmatched. This CDR3 has 15 amino acids. The chain's CDR3 is CASSYGTGGNYEQYF. The DNA of the CDR3 is TGTGCCAGCAGCTACGGGACAGGGGGCAACTACGAGCAGTACTTC.

The chain uses TRBV28 and TRBJ1-4; 7 bases match TRBD1. The CDR3 contains 16 residues. CDR1 MDHEN and CDR2 SYDVKM come from the germline V gene. Trimming took 6 bases from V and 6 from J; bases not matched to a gene: 13. The CDR3 here is CASSPLGQVGDEKLFF. The CDR3 DNA follows: TGTGCCAGCAGCCCTCTCGGACAGGTTGGAGATGAAAAACTGTTTTTT. The full variable domain, rest sourced from reference TRBV28 and TRBJ1-4, is DVKVTQSSRYLVKRTGEKVFLECVQDMDHENMFWYRQDPGLGLRLIYFSYDVKMKEKGDIPEGYSVSREKKERFSLILESASTNQTSMYLCASSPLGQVGDEKLFFGSGTQLSVL.

V is TRBV5-1 and J is TRBJ2-6; D is uncertain. Trimming cost V 0 bases and J 2 bases, with 9 bases left between them. This CDR3 is 16 amino acids long. Germline CDR1 SGHRS, CDR2 YFSETQ. CDR3 DNA sequence: TGCGCCAGCAGCTTGGGTCCATACACTGGGGCCAACGTCCTGACTTTC. Translation gives CASSLGPYTGANVLTF.

The chain joins TRBV7-9 to TRBJ2-5; D is ambiguous. Germline loops: CDR1 SEHNR, CDR2 FQNEAQ (reference sequence). The CDR3 loop spans 13 amino acids. The V and J ends lost 1 base and 3 bases respectively, with 6 bases between them. CDR3 coding DNA: TGTGCCAGCAGCTTAGTCTGGGAAGAGACCCAGTACTTC. Translated, it gives CASSLVWEETQYF. Looking up the rest from reference TRBV7-9 and TRBJ2-5 gives the full variable domain: DTGVSQNPRHKITKRGQNVTFRCDPISEHNRLYWYRQTLGQGPEFLTYFQNEAQLEKSRLLSDRFSAERPKGSFSTLEIQRTEQGDSAMYLCASSLVWEETQYFGPGTRLLVL.

This clone was seen a handful of times. The chain employs TRBV18 and TRBJ2-1, with TRBD2 as a possible D gene (5 bases). CDR3 size: 12 residues. Between the trimmed V and J ends, which lost 3 bases and 10 bases, there was a span of 10 bases. CDR1 and CDR2 (germline): KGHSH, LQKENI. This chain's CDR3 is CASSPLPGEQFF. Here the CDR3 DNA reads TGTGCCAGCTCACCCTTACCGGGAGAGCAGTTCTTC.

The CDR3 DNA is TGTGCCAGCAGCTCCACGCAGGGGATGAACACTGAAGCTTTCTTT. It is translated as CASSSTQGMNTEAFF. This sequence joins TRBV11-2 and TRBJ1-1, with a weak D call TRBD1 (6 bases). The germline gives CDR1 SGHAT, CDR2 FQNNGV. This CDR3 region has 15 residues. Trimming left V 4 bases short and J 0 bases short, with 12 bases between.

The chain couples TRBV30 to TRBJ1-4; 7 bases agree with TRBD1. This CDR3 is built from 14 residues. Germline lookup yields CDR1 GTSNPN and CDR2 SVGIG (reference sequence). Germline trimming cut 2 bases from V and 6 bases from J; bases unmatched to any gene: 6. The chain's CDR3 is CAWSLRGRDEKLFF. The CDR3 nucleotides read TGTGCCTGGAGTTTGAGGGGGCGCGATGAAAAACTGTTTTTT. Based on the CDR3 plus reference TRBV30 and TRBJ1-4, the full variable domain is SQTIHQWPATLVQPVGSPLSLECTVEGTSNPNLYWYRQAAGRGLQLLFYSVGIGQISSEVPQNLSASRPQDRQFILSSKKLLLSDSGFYLCAWSLRGRDEKLFFGSGTQLSVL.

In nucleotides, the CDR3 is TGTGCCAGCAGTACGGCGACTGAAAATTCACCCCTCCACTTT. Protein product: CASSTATENSPLHF. The V gene is TRBV6-1, the J gene TRBJ1-6; D uncertain. V was trimmed by 5 bases and J by 7 bases, leaving 12 bases between them. Germline values: CDR1 MNHNS, CDR2 SASEGT. There are 14 residues in the CDR3.

The chain joins TRBV5-1 to TRBJ1-5; D might be TRBD1 (5 bases). V gave up 0 bases and J gave up 5 bases, with 12 bases separating them. This CDR3 contains 15 residues. Germline V CDR1 and CDR2: SGHRS, YFSETQ. The DNA of the CDR3 is TGCGCCAGCAGCTTGGCCGGGACGCCAGATCAGCCCCAGCATTTT. Translated: CASSLAGTPDQPQHF.

The chain employs TRBV2 and TRBJ1-5; 9 positions agree with TRBD1. Germline V gene sequence: CDR1 SNHLY, CDR2 FYNNEI. V was clipped by 9 bases and J by 1 base; unmatched bases: 4. The CDR3 totals 14 residues. CDR3 region: CASEGQGSNQPQHF. Written as DNA, the CDR3 is TGTGCCAGTGAAGGACAGGGGAGCAATCAGCCCCAGCATTTT.

The V and J genes are TRBV7-9 and TRBJ2-3; D is possibly TRBD2 (5 bases). The CDR3 sequence is 13 residues long. The germline gives CDR1 SEHNR, CDR2 FQNEAQ (reference sequence). Trimming removed 4 bases at V and 11 bases at J, with 16 bases between. The CDR3 DNA reads as TGTGCCAGCAGCTCCTCGGGGTCTCCATGGCAGTATTTT. It translates to CASSSSGSPWQYF.

This clone has more than one count but fewer than ten. The chain recombines TRBV4-1 with TRBJ1-1; no firm D call. Germline V gene lookup returns CDR1 MGHRA and CDR2 YSYEKL. The V end was cut by 7 bases, the J end by 0 bases, with 12 bases between. CDR3 length: 14 residues. The CDR3: CASNPSTMNTEAFF. The CDR3, as DNA: TGCGCCAGCAACCCTAGTACCATGAACACTGAAGCTTTCTTT.

This chain links TRBV5-1 with TRBJ1-4; 8 bases map to TRBD1. The germline gives CDR1 SGHRS, CDR2 YFSETQ. This CDR3 is 15 amino acids long. Trimming at V came to 0 bases and at J to 7 bases, leaving 5 bases not matched to a gene. CDR3: CASSLAGGEGEKLFF. The CDR3 DNA is TGCGCCAGCAGCTTGGCAGGGGGCGAGGGTGAAAAACTGTTTTTT.

This clone was counted once. The V call is TRBV30, the J call TRBJ1-6; 7 nucleotides match TRBD1. Unmatched junction bases numbered 2, after V lost 3 bases and J lost 0 bases. Per germline, CDR1 GTSNPN and CDR2 SVGIG (reference sequence). The CDR3 has 15 residues. The CDR3 DNA is TGTGCCTGGAGGGGGGACAGCTCCTATAATTCACCCCTCCACTTT. It encodes CAWRGDSSYNSPLHF. The complete variable domain, with remaining parts taken from reference TRBV30 and TRBJ1-6, reads SQTIHQWPATLVQPVGSPLSLECTVEGTSNPNLYWYRQAAGRGLQLLFYSVGIGQISSEVPQNLSASRPQDRQFILSSKKLLLSDSGFYLCAWRGDSSYNSPLHFGNGTRLTVT.

The chain is built from TRBV6-5 and TRBJ2-7; TRBD1 aligns across 9 bases. V shed 2 bases, J shed 3 bases, and the junction held 8 bases outside the gene matches. CDR3 size: 16 residues. Per the germline V gene, CDR1 is MNHEY and CDR2 is SVGAGI. The CDR3 is CASSYPRDRVIYEQYF. CDR3 bases: TGTGCCAGCAGTTACCCCCGGGACAGGGTGATCTACGAGCAGTACTTC.

V gene TRBV11-2 combines with J gene TRBJ2-5; tentative D call: TRBD2 (5 bases). V was clipped by 4 bases and J by 4 bases, with 16 bases between them. Germline V gene sequence: CDR1 SGHAT, CDR2 FQNNGV. The CDR3 sequence is 15 residues long. The CDR3 spells CASSSGSVAPETQYF. The CDR3 bases are TGTGCCAGCAGCTCGGGATCGGTTGCCCCAGAGACCCAGTACTTC. Full variable domain (missing parts from reference TRBV11-2 and TRBJ2-5): EAGVAQSPRYKIIEKRQSVAFWCNPISGHATLYWYQQILGQGPKLLIQFQNNGVVDDSQLPKDRFSAERLKGVDSTLKIQPAKLEDSAVYLCASSSGSVAPETQYFGPGTRLLVL.

The chain links TRBV15 to TRBJ2-6; D not resolved. This CDR3 has 17 residues. Trimming stripped 2 bases from V and 1 base from J, with 12 bases between. Germline V CDR1 and CDR2: LNHNV, YYDKDF (reference sequence). CDR3 sequence: CATSRTSTASGANVLTF. CDR3 coding DNA: TGTGCCACCAGCAGAACATCTACAGCTTCTGGGGCCAACGTCCTGACTTTC.

This clone appeared once. The chain joins TRBV30 to TRBJ2-3; no clear D gene. Germline V gene lookup returns CDR1 GTSNPN and CDR2 SVGIG (reference sequence). V lost 2 bases, J lost 4 bases, and 13 bases lay in between. The CDR3 has 14 amino acids. CDR3 region: CAWSQDARADTQYF. As DNA, the CDR3 is TGTGCCTGGAGTCAGGACGCTCGCGCAGATACGCAGTATTTT.

The V gene is TRBV30, the J gene TRBJ1-1; D unresolved. The V gene's germline CDR1 is GTSNPN and CDR2 SVGIG (reference sequence). V lost 2 bases, J lost 6 bases, and 7 bases lay in between. This CDR3 is 11 amino acids long. CDR3 DNA sequence: TGTGCCTGGAGTCCACAGCCTGAAGCTTTCTTT. Translated: CAWSPQPEAFF.